The source of this TCR beta chain is a study of regulatory T cells in long-lasting Graves disease. Arm-PCR of CDR3 regions with iRepertoire HTBI primers generated TCR beta libraries. MiXCR was run by TCRdb on the multiplex PCR reads, yielding one entry per CDR3 protein. The sample has approximately 400,000 distinct CDR3 sequences; approximately 15% are singletons. This clonotype was recorded many times. Regarding time point: newly diagnosed GD, antithyroid drugs for less than 3 months. RNA extracted from PBMCs served as the sequencing template. The CDR3 is 14 residues long. Germline V CDR1 and CDR2: MNHEY, SMNVEV (reference sequence). With 7 bases removed from V and 1 base from J, the gap between germline ends came to 11 bases. This sample was shared with a second study, whose subject was T cells in Graves' hyperthyroidism and ophthalmopathy.

This specimen was peripheral blood mononuclear cells (PBMCs), taken at new diagnosis, from a patient treated with antithyroid drugs. This sequence originates from a woman between 35 and 50 years old with Graves disease. This chain uses TRBV27 with TRBJ2-1, with D maybe TRBD1 (6 bases). CDR3 sequence: CASTPTGSYNEQFF. CDR3 DNA sequence: TGTGCCAGCACCCCTACAGGGTCCTACAATGAGCAGTTCTTC.